A selection of T cell receptor beta chains follows, all from one sample in a study of T cells in Graves' hyperthyroidism and ophthalmopathy. TCRdb reanalysed the multiplex PCR reads using MiXCR and keeps one entry per CDR3 protein. The sample lists about 420,000 distinct CDR3 sequences, approximately 13% seen once, with 5.3% in the top ten. The specimen sequenced was blood. These receptors were taken from a woman between 18 and 29 years old with Graves' hyperthyroidism. The CDR3 runs from the conserved cysteine through the conserved F or W. D genes are given only for firm matches. Only part of the rows carry a size: once, few, many, or a class if the clone is expanded.

v_call	j_call	d_call	clone_size	cdr3_nt	cdr3_aa
TRBV12-3/TRBV12-4	TRBJ1-1	.	many	TGTGCCAGCAGTTTGTACGGGGGCGAGAACACTGAAGCTTTCTTT	CASSLYGGENTEAFF
TRBV28	TRBJ2-3	.	many	TGTGCCAGTCTCGGCACAGATACGCAGTATTTT	CASLGTDTQYF
TRBV19	TRBJ2-2	.	.	TGTGCCAGTAGTACCTCCGTTCGGAACACCGGGGAGCTGTTTTTT	CASSTSVRNTGELFF
TRBV5-6	TRBJ2-1	.	few	TGTGCCAGCAGCACCGACTACTCCTACAATGAGCAGTTCTTC	CASSTDYSYNEQFF
TRBV7-6	TRBJ2-7	.	many	TGTGCCAGCAGCTTAGACCTCGCCTCCTACGAGCAGTACTTC	CASSLDLASYEQYF
TRBV12-3/TRBV12-4	TRBJ1-1	.	many	TGTGCCAGCATCCCCTCGATTCGGAACACTGAAGCTTTCTTT	CASIPSIRNTEAFF
TRBV6-1	TRBJ2-6	.	.	TGTGCCAGCAATGGAGACACAACCTACAGCTCTGGGGCCAACGTCCTGACTTTC	CASNGDTTYSSGANVLTF
TRBV5-1	TRBJ2-7	TRBD2	many	TGCGCCAGCAGCATGCGGGAGAACTCCTACGAGCAGTACTTC	CASSMRENSYEQYF
TRBV6-5	TRBJ2-2	.	.	TGTGCCAGCCAGTTAGACCGCCTCACCGGGGAGCTGTTTTTT	CASQLDRLTGELFF
TRBV5-6	TRBJ2-3	TRBD1	.	TGTGCCAGCAGCTTGGTGGGGGGACAGGGTACAGATACGCAGTATTTT	CASSLVGGQGTDTQYF
TRBV28	TRBJ2-3	TRBD1	many	TGTGCCAGCAGCCGGGGACAGGCGATCACAGATACGCAGTATTTT	CASSRGQAITDTQYF
TRBV2	TRBJ2-1	.	many	TGTGCCAGCAGTTGGACAACCCCGCGGAATGAGCAGTTCTTC	CASSWTTPRNEQFF
TRBV5-1	TRBJ2-3	TRBD1	few	TGCGCCAGCAGCTTAGGACAGGGTAGGATAGATACGCAGTATTTT	CASSLGQGRIDTQYF
TRBV28	TRBJ1-2	.	few	TGTGCCAGCAGCCGGTCGGACCGCGTTTACTATGGCTACACCTTC	CASSRSDRVYYGYTF
TRBV5-5	TRBJ2-2	.	few	TGTGCCAGCAGCTTGGGGGCAGCCCATTCATTCGCGAACACCGGGGAGCTGTTTTTT	CASSLGAAHSFANTGELFF
TRBV6-1	TRBJ2-7	TRBD1	many	TGTGCCAGCAGCCCCACCGGGACAGGGGACGAGCAGTACTTC	CASSPTGTGDEQYF
TRBV29-1	TRBJ2-3	.	few	TGCAGCGTTGACAGTAAGACGCAGTATTTT	CSVDSKTQYF
TRBV13	TRBJ2-3	TRBD2	many	TGTGCCAGCAGCTTCCTGACTAGCGGGAGGGGAAGCACAGATACGCAGTATTTT	CASSFLTSGRGSTDTQYF
TRBV19	TRBJ2-2	.	.	TGTGCCAGTAGTGTACAGGCGCCCGGGGAGCTGTTTTTT	CASSVQAPGELFF
TRBV12-3/TRBV12-4	TRBJ2-3	TRBD2	many	TGTGCCAGCAACGGACTAGCGGGAGGGCCAGATACGCAGTATTTT	CASNGLAGGPDTQYF
TRBV20-1	TRBJ2-1	TRBD2	many	TGCAGTGCTAAGGGACTAGCGGGAGGTCGGGATGAGCAGTTCTTC	CSAKGLAGGRDEQFF
TRBV20-1	TRBJ2-1	.	.	TGCAGTGCTAGGAGGGTCGAGTTAGCCGCTTCCTACAATGAGCAGTTCTTC	CSARRVELAASYNEQFF
TRBV9	TRBJ2-4	TRBD2	many	TGTGCCAGCAGCGTACCCGGACTAGCTGTTTGCCAAAACATTCAGTACTTC	CASSVPGLAVCQNIQYF
TRBV7-3	TRBJ2-3	.	many	TGTGCCAGCAGCTACGAAGCGCCAGATACGCAGTATTTT	CASSYEAPDTQYF
TRBV24-1	TRBJ2-5	.	few	TGTGCCACCAGTGATTCCTACTGGGGAAAAGGGACCCAGTACTTC	CATSDSYWGKGTQYF
TRBV28	TRBJ2-3	TRBD2	few	TGTGCCAGTGGGTTGGGGTTTAAAGCGGGAGGATCTTTGCAGGATACAGATAGGCAGTATTTT	CASGLGFKAGGSLQDTDRQYF
TRBV5-1	TRBJ2-3	TRBD1	many	TGCGCCAGCAGCATAGGACAGGGCACAGATACGCAGTATTTT	CASSIGQGTDTQYF
TRBV12-3/TRBV12-4	TRBJ2-6	.	many	TGTGCCAGCAGACAACTCAGGGGGGGAGCTGGGGCCAACGTCCTGACTTTC	CASRQLRGGAGANVLTF
TRBV5-6	TRBJ2-4	TRBD2	many	TGTGCAGGCCGGGGGGGAGGGGATGAGACTTACATTCAGTACTTC	CAGRGGGDETYIQYF
TRBV28	TRBJ2-1	TRBD2	many	TGTGCCAGCAGTTTGACTAGCGGGATTAAAGATGAGCAGTTCTTC	CASSLTSGIKDEQFF
TRBV6-1	TRBJ1-6	.	many	TGTGCCAGCAGTGAAGTGGATTTTAATTCACCCCTCCACTTT	CASSEVDFNSPLHF
TRBV20-1	TRBJ2-7	TRBD2	.	TGCAGTGCTAGGTCTAGCGGGTCCTACGAGCAGTACTTC	CSARSSGSYEQYF
TRBV7-9	TRBJ2-2	TRBD1	.	TGTGCCAGCAGCTCAAGGACAGGGGGTCCGGGGAACACCGGGGAGCTGTTTTTT	CASSSRTGGPGNTGELFF
TRBV30	TRBJ1-5	.	many	TGTGCCTGGAGTCATAACTCGGGGCAGCCCCAGCATTTT	CAWSHNSGQPQHF
TRBV4-2	TRBJ2-3	.	few	TGTGCCAGCAGCCACTACAGGGGCACAGATACGCAGTATTTT	CASSHYRGTDTQYF
TRBV18	TRBJ2-2	TRBD2	.	TGTGCCAGCTCCAAGCGGGAGGGTACGAACACCGGGGAGCTGTTTTTT	CASSKREGTNTGELFF
TRBV5-6	TRBJ1-2	TRBD1	many	TGTGCCAGCAGCGCCGGAACAGGGGCCTATGGCTACACCTTC	CASSAGTGAYGYTF
TRBV7-9	TRBJ1-6	.	many	TGTGCCAGCAGACAAGATGGCTATTCACCCCTCCACTTT	CASRQDGYSPLHF
TRBV27	TRBJ2-7	.	.	TGTGCCAGCAGTTTACAGGCTCGCGACTACGAGCAGTACTTC	CASSLQARDYEQYF
TRBV2	TRBJ1-6	.	many	TGTGCCAGCAGTGACCTCCACCCCTCCAGGCCCCTCCACTTT	CASSDLHPSRPLHF
TRBV16	TRBJ1-3	.	many	TGTGCCAGCAGCCTCCCCCCCCCACCTGGAAACACCATATATTTT	CASSLPPPPGNTIYF
TRBV24-1	TRBJ2-6	.	few	TGTGCCACCAGTAAATCCGGGACGGGGATATCTGGGGCCAACGTCCTGACTTTC	CATSKSGTGISGANVLTF
TRBV6-1	TRBJ2-7	.	few	TGTGCCAGCAGTTGGTCAGGACCTTCCTACGAGCAGTACTTC	CASSWSGPSYEQYF
TRBV2	TRBJ1-2	TRBD1	many	TGTGCCAGCAGTGATAGACAGGGCTCGAGCGGCTACACCTTC	CASSDRQGSSGYTF
TRBV6-1	TRBJ1-5	TRBD1	.	TGTGCCAGCAGTGAAAACAGGGGGCTCCATAGCAATCAGCCCCAGCATTTT	CASSENRGLHSNQPQHF
TRBV19	TRBJ2-1	.	many	TGTGCCAGTGGATTGACTGGTAGCGGCAATGAGCAGTTCTTC	CASGLTGSGNEQFF
TRBV20-1	TRBJ2-5	TRBD2	few	TGCAGTGCTAGAAAGACTAGCGGGACTGAGACCCAGTACTTC	CSARKTSGTETQYF
TRBV19	TRBJ2-7	TRBD1	many	TGTGCCAGTACCCCCGGGACAGGGGGCTACGAGCAGTACTTC	CASTPGTGGYEQYF
TRBV7-2	TRBJ2-5	.	many	TGTGCCAGCAGCCGAGGAAAAGGAGAGACCCAGTACTTC	CASSRGKGETQYF
TRBV15	TRBJ2-3	.	few	TGTGCCACCAGCAGAGATCGGGGGTTTACAGATACGCAGTATTTT	CATSRDRGFTDTQYF
TRBV3-1	TRBJ1-1	.	many	TGTGCCAGCAGCCAAGAGGACAACCCGAACACTGAAGCTTTCTTT	CASSQEDNPNTEAFF
TRBV10-3	TRBJ1-5	TRBD1	many	TGTGCCATCAGTGAAGGGACAGGGGCTCAGCCCCAGCATTTT	CAISEGTGAQPQHF
TRBV5-1	TRBJ1-1	TRBD1	few	TGCGCCAGCAGCTTCTATACAGGGGGAGGCACTGAAGCTTTCTTT	CASSFYTGGGTEAFF
TRBV7-9	TRBJ1-2	.	.	TGTGCCAGCAGCCGAGGACAGAATGGCTACACCTTC	CASSRGQNGYTF
TRBV12-3/TRBV12-4	TRBJ1-2	.	few	TGTGCCAGCAGTTTTGGGGAGGGCTACACCTTC	CASSFGEGYTF
TRBV7-9	TRBJ2-3	.	many	TGTGCCAGCAGCCCCCGGGGCCCAGATACGCAGTATTTT	CASSPRGPDTQYF
TRBV12-3/TRBV12-4	TRBJ2-3	.	many	TGTGCCAGCAGTTTGGGCCCTACGGGGGCAGATACGCAGTATTTT	CASSLGPTGADTQYF
TRBV11-2	TRBJ2-5	.	many	TGTGCCAGCAGGAGGGGGAGGGGGGCGCGAGGAGAGACCCAGTACTTC	CASRRGRGARGETQYF
TRBV14	TRBJ1-2	.	few	TGTGCCAGCAGCCCGGGACCGGTTTATGGCTACACCTTC	CASSPGPVYGYTF
TRBV3-1	TRBJ2-7	TRBD2	many	TGTGCCAGCAGCCAAGTCGGACCCGGGACTAGACCCTACGAGCAGTACTTC	CASSQVGPGTRPYEQYF